The T cell receptor beta chain under discussion was sequenced for a study of cytomegalovirus exposure and HLA in healthy donors. Study context: About 180 million T cells yielded 117 million unique TCR beta sequences, as an earlier analysis found.

Amplification used 60 Vbeta primers and 13 Jbeta primers. Assay used: immunoSEQ multiplex PCR; TCRdb lists only in-frame clones, some missing. The sample consists of approximately 130,000 clones, about 77% of them appearing once. Turning to this clone: Antigen unknown.

Study results and limitations: Within an earlier analysis, most TCR beta V segments proved productive either about 87% or about 30% of the time. Later findings reportedly placed an Asian-associated ancestry cluster below the roughly 700-donor mean for N-insertions.

The origin of this receptor is a woman in her thirties or forties in good health and CMV-seronegative. The sample comprised PBMCs.

The CDR3 here is CATSREFSGTGHNSPLHF. In DNA, the CDR3 is TGTGCCACCAGCAGAGAATTTTCCGGGACAGGGCATAATTCACCCCTCCACTTT. This sequence joins TRBV15 and TRBJ1-6, with 9 bases fitting TRBD1. CDR3 size: 18 residues. With V trimmed by 0 bases and J by 5 bases, 8 bases remained unmatched. Germline V lookup: CDR1 LNHNV, CDR2 YYDKDF (reference sequence).